Sequencing of this TCR beta chain was carried out in a study of cytotoxic CD8 clonotypes in ibrutinib-treated CLL. Study information: After treatment lasting a median about 13 months, range 6 to 36, response samples were collected. Study conclusions and caveats: Public clonotypes, found uncommonly, either contracted or stayed stable on treatment.

Only a few counts were recorded for this clone. Its antigen is currently unknown. The junction had 19 bases not matched to a gene; V was cut back by 6 bases and J by 8 bases. CDR1 MNHEY and CDR2 SMNVEV come from the germline V gene (reference sequence). The CDR3 sequence is 18 residues long. Sequencing used immunoSEQ multiplex PCR; TCRdb keeps in-frame clones, though not all of them. The table includes 25,000 to 30,000 clones, almost 70% detected once. The rearrangement uses TRBV27 and TRBJ2-3; 11 bases are a match to TRBD2. This receptor was obtained from a human donor with chronic lymphocytic leukemia. The sample consisted of PBMCs, taken after 24 months of ibrutinib treatment. CDR3 coding DNA: TGTGCCAGCAGCCCTACTAGCGGGGGAGCCGCGGGGGTTGGTACGCAGTATTTT. As protein: CASSPTSGGAAGVGTQYF.